This T cell receptor beta chain was captured by sequencing in a study of breast tumors, draining lymph nodes, adjacent tissues. The junction had 7 bases not matched to a gene; V was cut back by 6 bases and J by 3 bases. The CDR3 contains 15 residues. Germline assignment: CDR1 SNHLY and CDR2 FYNNEI. TCRdb reprocessed the multiplex PCR reads with MiXCR, giving one entry per CDR3 protein. In the table there are 140,000 or so distinct CDR3 sequences, 32% of which are singletons. The lymph nodes were axillary draining lymph nodes from breast cancer patients. This clonotype was counted at least ten times. The sample consisted of axillary lymph node tissue. This clonotype was sampled from a female donor with breast cancer. Some clones in this sample may be carry-over from other donors' samples. The rearrangement joins TRBV2 to TRBJ1-4, with TRBD1 matching over 7 bases. The CDR3: CASSLAGTANEKLFF. In DNA, the CDR3 is TGTGCCAGCAGCCTCGCCGGGACAGCTAATGAAAAACTGTTTTTT.